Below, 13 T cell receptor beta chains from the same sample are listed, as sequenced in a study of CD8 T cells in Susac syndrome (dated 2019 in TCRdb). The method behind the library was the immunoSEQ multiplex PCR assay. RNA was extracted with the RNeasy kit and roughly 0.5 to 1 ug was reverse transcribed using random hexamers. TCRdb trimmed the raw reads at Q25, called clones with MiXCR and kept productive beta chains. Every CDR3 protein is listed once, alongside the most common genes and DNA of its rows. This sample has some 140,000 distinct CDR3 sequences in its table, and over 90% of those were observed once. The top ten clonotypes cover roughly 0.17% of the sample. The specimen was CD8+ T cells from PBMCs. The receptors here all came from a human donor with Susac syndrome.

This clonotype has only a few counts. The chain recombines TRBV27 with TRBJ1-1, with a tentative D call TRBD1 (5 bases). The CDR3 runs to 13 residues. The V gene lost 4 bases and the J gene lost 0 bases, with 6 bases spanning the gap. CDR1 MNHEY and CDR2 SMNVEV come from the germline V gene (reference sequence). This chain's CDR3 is CASSWGVNTEAFF. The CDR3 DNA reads TGTGCCAGCAGTTGGGGGGTGAACACTGAAGCTTTCTTT.

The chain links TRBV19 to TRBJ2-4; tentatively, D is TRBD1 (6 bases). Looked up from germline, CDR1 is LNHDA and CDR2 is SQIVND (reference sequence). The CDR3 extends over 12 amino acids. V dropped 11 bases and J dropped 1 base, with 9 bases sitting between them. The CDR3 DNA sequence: TGTGCCTCGAGGGGGGCCAAAAACATTCAGTACTTC. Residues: CASRGAKNIQYF.

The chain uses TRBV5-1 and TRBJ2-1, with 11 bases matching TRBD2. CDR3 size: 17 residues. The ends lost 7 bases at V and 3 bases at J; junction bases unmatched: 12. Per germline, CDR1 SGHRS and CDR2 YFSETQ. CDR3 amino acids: CASSGTSGPIHYNEQFF. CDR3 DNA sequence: TGCGCCAGCTCCGGGACTAGCGGCCCAATCCACTACAATGAGCAGTTCTTC.

The CDR3 coding sequence is TGTGCCAGCTCCGCCGGGAGAGTCTACGAGCAGTACTTC. Translation: CASSAGRVYEQYF. The chain is built from TRBV18 and TRBJ2-7, with D maybe TRBD2 (6 bases). Per germline, CDR1 KGHSH and CDR2 LQKENI. This CDR3 spans 13 amino acids. Between the trimmed V and J ends, which lost 6 bases and 3 bases, there was a span of 12 bases.

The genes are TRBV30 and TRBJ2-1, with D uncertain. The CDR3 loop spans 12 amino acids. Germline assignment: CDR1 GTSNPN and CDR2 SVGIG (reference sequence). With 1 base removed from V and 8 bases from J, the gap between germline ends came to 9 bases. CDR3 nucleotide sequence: TGTGCCTGGAGTGGGGGTTTGGATGAGCAGTTCTTC. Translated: CAWSGGLDEQFF.

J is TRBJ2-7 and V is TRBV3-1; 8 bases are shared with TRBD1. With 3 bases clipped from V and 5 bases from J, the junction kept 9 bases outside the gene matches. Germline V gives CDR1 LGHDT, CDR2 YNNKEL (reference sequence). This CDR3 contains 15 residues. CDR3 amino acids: CASSHPSAGGDEQYF. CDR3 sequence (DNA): TGTGCCAGCAGCCATCCCTCCGCAGGGGGCGACGAGCAGTACTTC.

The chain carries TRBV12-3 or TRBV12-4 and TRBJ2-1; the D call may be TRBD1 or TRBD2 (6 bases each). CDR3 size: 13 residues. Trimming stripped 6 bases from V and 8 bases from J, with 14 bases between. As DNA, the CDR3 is TGTGCCAGCAGCCCAGACAGGAGGGATGAGCAGTTCTTC. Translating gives CASSPDRRDEQFF.

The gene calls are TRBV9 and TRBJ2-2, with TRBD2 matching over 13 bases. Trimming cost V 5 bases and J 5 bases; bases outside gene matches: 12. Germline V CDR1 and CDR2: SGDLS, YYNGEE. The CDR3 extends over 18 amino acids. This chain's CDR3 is CASSPGEGLAGETGELFF. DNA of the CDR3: TGTGCCAGCAGTCCGGGGGAAGGACTAGCGGGAGAAACCGGGGAGCTGTTTTTT.

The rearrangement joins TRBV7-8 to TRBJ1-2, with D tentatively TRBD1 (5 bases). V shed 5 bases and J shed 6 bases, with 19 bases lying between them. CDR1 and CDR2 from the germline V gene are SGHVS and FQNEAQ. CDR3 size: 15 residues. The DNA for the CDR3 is TGTGCCAGCAGCCCACAGTCAGGGAAGCCGCATGGCTACACCTTC. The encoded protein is CASSPQSGKPHGYTF.

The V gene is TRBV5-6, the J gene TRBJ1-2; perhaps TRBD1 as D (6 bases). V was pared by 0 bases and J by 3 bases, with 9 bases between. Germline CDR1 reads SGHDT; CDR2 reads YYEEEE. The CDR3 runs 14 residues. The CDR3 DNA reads TGTGCCAGCAGCTTGGACAGGGAGGACTATGGCTACACCTTC. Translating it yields CASSLDREDYGYTF.

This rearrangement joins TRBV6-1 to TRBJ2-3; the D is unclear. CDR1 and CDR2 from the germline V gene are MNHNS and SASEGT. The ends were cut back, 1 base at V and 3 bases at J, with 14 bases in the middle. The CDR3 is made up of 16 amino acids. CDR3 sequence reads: CASSEGAGLGTDTQYF. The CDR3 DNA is TGTGCCAGCAGTGAAGGGGCAGGCCTGGGAACAGATACGCAGTATTTT.

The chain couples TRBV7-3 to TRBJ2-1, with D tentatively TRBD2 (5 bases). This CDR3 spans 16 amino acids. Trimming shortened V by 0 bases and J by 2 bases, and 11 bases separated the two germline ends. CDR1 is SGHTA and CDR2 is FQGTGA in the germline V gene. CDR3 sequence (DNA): TGTGCCAGCAGCTTAACAGGTGGGAGTGCCTACAATGAGCAGTTCTTC. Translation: CASSLTGGSAYNEQFF. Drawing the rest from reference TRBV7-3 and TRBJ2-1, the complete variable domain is GAGVSQTPSNKVTEKGKYVELRCDPISGHTALYWYRQSLGQGPEFLIYFQGTGAADDSGLPNDRFFAVRPEGSVSTLKIQRTERGDSAVYLCASSLTGGSAYNEQFFGPGTRLTVL.

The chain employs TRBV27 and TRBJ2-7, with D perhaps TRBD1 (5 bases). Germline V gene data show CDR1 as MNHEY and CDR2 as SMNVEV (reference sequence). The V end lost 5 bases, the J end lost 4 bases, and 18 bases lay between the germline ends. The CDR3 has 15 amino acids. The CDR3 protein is CASSEFRGLIYEQYF. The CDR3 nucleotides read TGTGCCAGCAGTGAGTTTAGGGGTCTAATTTACGAGCAGTACTTC.